The 21 T cell receptor beta chains given below trace back to one sample, sequenced in a study of blood T cell repertoires in COVID-19. Sequencing used immunoSEQ multiplex PCR; TCRdb keeps in-frame clones, though not all of them. The sample holds tens of thousands of clones, approximately 90% seen once. Sequencing used peripheral blood. The receptors originated from a man aged 55 to 70 with active COVID-19.

The CDR3 bases are TGTGCCAGCAGTTCCGACAGGAGCTCCTACAATGAGCAGTTCTTC. Protein: CASSSDRSSYNEQFF. V gene TRBV6-5 combines with J gene TRBJ2-1; possible D gene TRBD1, 6 bases. CDR1 is MNHEY, CDR2 SVGAGI, per germline. The CDR3 has 15 residues. The V end was cut by 4 bases, the J end by 0 bases, with 10 bases between.

The chain combines TRBV7-9 with TRBJ1-5, with D tentatively TRBD1 (5 bases). Germline-derived CDR1 and CDR2 are SEHNR and FQNEAQ (reference sequence). The CDR3 is 14 residues long. The V end was cut by 7 bases, the J end by 5 bases, with 15 bases between. DNA of the CDR3: TGTGCCAGCACCCTGGGGGGGTTGGATCAGCCCCAGCATTTT. Residues: CASTLGGLDQPQHF.

The V gene is TRBV14, the J gene TRBJ1-1, with TRBD1 as a possible D gene (5 bases). The CDR3 runs to 14 residues. Trimming removed 4 bases at V and 4 bases at J, with 13 bases between. The V gene's germline CDR1 is SGHDN and CDR2 FVKESK. In DNA form, the CDR3 reads TGTGCCAGCAGCCGCAGGGAGGTGGGCACTGAAGCTTTCTTT. Its translation: CASSRREVGTEAFF.

This chain joins TRBV9 and TRBJ2-1; TRBD2 might be the D (6 bases). The CDR3 runs 14 residues. Trimming took off 4 bases at V and 5 bases at J, with 13 bases between the two ends. CDR1 is SGDLS, CDR2 YYNGEE, per germline. The CDR3 coding sequence is TGTGCCAGCAGCCGTACTCGGGGGAACAATGAGCAGTTCTTC. Encoded protein: CASSRTRGNNEQFF.

The chain carries TRBV6-1 and TRBJ1-5, with D perhaps TRBD1 (5 bases). Germline V gene data show CDR1 as MNHNS and CDR2 as SASEGT. The CDR3 is 16 residues long. V lost 2 bases and J 0 bases, leaving 11 bases between the germline ends. CDR3 amino acids: CASSEQGSNSNQPQHF. CDR3 coding DNA: TGTGCCAGCAGTGAACAGGGAAGTAATAGCAATCAGCCCCAGCATTTT.

The chain links TRBV7-9 to TRBJ1-2; TRBD1 is a possible D gene (6 bases). Trimming pared 5 bases from V and 2 bases from J, leaving 9 bases between. The CDR3 is 13 residues long. In germline, CDR1 is SEHNR, CDR2 FQNEAQ (reference sequence). CDR3 protein: CASSLGANYGYTF. As DNA, the CDR3 is TGTGCCAGCAGCCTGGGGGCGAACTATGGCTACACCTTC.

J is TRBJ2-3 and V is TRBV27; 9 bases match TRBD2. Unmatched junction bases numbered 17, after V lost 0 bases and J lost 4 bases. The CDR3 has 20 residues. The germline gives CDR1 MNHEY, CDR2 SMNVEV (reference sequence). The CDR3 protein is CASSLSWLAGLRSSADTQYF. In DNA form, the CDR3 reads TGTGCCAGCAGTTTATCGTGGCTAGCGGGGTTGAGATCTTCGGCAGATACGCAGTATTTT.

The chain is built from TRBV28 and TRBJ2-5, with a tentative D call TRBD1 (5 bases). CDR3 length equals 15 residues. CDR1 and CDR2 from the germline V gene are MDHEN and SYDVKM. Between the trimmed V and J ends, which lost 5 bases and 2 bases, there was a span of 15 bases. The CDR3 DNA follows: TGTGCCAGCAGTCGCCCGACAGTCAGACAAGAGACCCAGTACTTC. It codes for CASSRPTVRQETQYF.

This rearrangement joins TRBV6-1 to TRBJ2-7; D gene unclear. Germline lookup yields CDR1 MNHNS and CDR2 SASEGT. The CDR3 contains 13 residues. Trimming removed 0 bases from V and 3 bases from J, with 6 bases in between. CDR3 sequence (DNA): TGTGCCAGCAGTGAAGCTTCGTACTACGAGCAGTACTTC. Its translation is CASSEASYYEQYF.

J is TRBJ2-7 and V is TRBV10-3, with 7 positions matching TRBD1. The ends lost 8 bases at V and 2 bases at J; junction bases unmatched: 6. The CDR3 extends over 13 amino acids. Per the germline V gene, CDR1 is ENHRY and CDR2 is SYGVKD. CDR3 loop: CAIAQTGAYEQYF. CDR3 coding DNA: TGTGCCATCGCTCAAACAGGGGCCTACGAGCAGTACTTC.

The rearrangement links TRBV10-2 to TRBJ2-5; D is perhaps TRBD1 (5 bases). Germline V gene sequence: CDR1 WSHSY, CDR2 SAAADI. V lost 3 bases and J 9 bases, leaving 14 bases between the germline ends. The CDR3 spans 13 residues. CDR3 coding DNA: TGCGCCAGCAGTGATCCAGGGCCCTGGGCCCAGTACTTC. It is translated as CASSDPGPWAQYF.

The rearrangement uses TRBV4-1 and TRBJ2-1; weak D call: TRBD1 (5 bases). Trimming left V 2 bases short and J 2 bases short, with 10 bases between. The CDR3 is made up of 15 amino acids. CDR1 and CDR2 (germline): MGHRA, YSYEKL. CDR3 protein: CASSQTTETYNEQFF. CDR3 DNA sequence: TGCGCCAGCAGCCAAACGACAGAAACCTACAATGAGCAGTTCTTC.

The J gene is TRBJ2-7, the V gene TRBV6-5; D ambiguous. CDR3 length equals 13 residues. The V end lost 6 bases, the J end lost 0 bases, and 9 bases lay between the germline ends. Per germline, CDR1 MNHEY and CDR2 SVGAGI. In DNA, the CDR3 is TGTGCCAGCAGGGTTGGCAGCTCCTACGAGCAGTACTTC. The encoded protein is CASRVGSSYEQYF.

V is TRBV7-9 and J is TRBJ2-1; 9 nucleotides align to TRBD1. The V and J ends lost 1 base and 2 bases, in that order; junction bases with no gene match: 6. The CDR3 totals 17 residues. Germline V CDR1 and CDR2: SEHNR, FQNEAQ (reference sequence). The CDR3 DNA sequence: TGTGCCAGCAGCTTAGTTCTAGGACAGGGGACCTACAATGAGCAGTTCTTC. It is translated as CASSLVLGQGTYNEQFF. Full variable domain (missing parts from reference TRBV7-9 and TRBJ2-1): DTGVSQNPRHKITKRGQNVTFRCDPISEHNRLYWYRQTLGQGPEFLTYFQNEAQLEKSRLLSDRFSAERPKGSFSTLEIQRTEQGDSAMYLCASSLVLGQGTYNEQFFGPGTRLTVL.

The J gene is TRBJ2-1, the V gene TRBV9, with TRBD2 matching over 14 bases. The CDR3 sequence is 14 residues long. Germline assignment: CDR1 SGDLS and CDR2 YYNGEE. V shed 4 bases, J shed 9 bases, and the junction held 3 bases outside the gene matches. The CDR3 protein is CASSPGLAGGEQFF. CDR3 DNA: TGTGCCAGCAGCCCCGGACTAGCGGGGGGTGAGCAGTTCTTC.

This chain uses TRBV5-1 with TRBJ2-5; D perhaps matches TRBD2 (7 bases). CDR3 size: 15 residues. V gave up 4 bases and J gave up 7 bases, with 20 bases separating them. The germline V gene has CDR1 SGHRS and CDR2 YFSETQ. The CDR3 nucleotides are TGCGCCAGCAGCGTGGAGGGAGGGGGAGTTCGGACCCAGTACTTC. It encodes CASSVEGGGVRTQYF.

In this sample, this clone turned up once. The J gene is TRBJ2-7, the V gene TRBV5-1, with 8 bases matching TRBD1. The J segment lost 6 bases and the V segment lost 1 base, leaving 6 bases of the junction unmatched. Germline lookup yields CDR1 SGHRS and CDR2 YFSETQ. This CDR3 has 14 residues. The CDR3 here is CASSLRGQGGEQYF. CDR3 DNA sequence: TGCGCCAGCAGCTTGAGAGGACAGGGAGGCGAGCAGTACTTC.

The rearrangement joins TRBV2 to TRBJ1-2; D ambiguous. CDR1 is SNHLY, CDR2 FYNNEI, per germline. The germline V and J ends were trimmed by 5 bases and 2 bases, with 9 bases remaining between them. This CDR3 comprises 13 residues. The CDR3 nucleotides read TGTGCCAGCAGTCTGGGCAGGAACTATGGCTACACCTTC. This gives the protein CASSLGRNYGYTF. Drawing the rest from reference TRBV2 and TRBJ1-2, the complete variable domain is EPEVTQTPSHQVTQMGQEVILRCVPISNHLYFYWYRQILGQKVEFLVSFYNNEISEKSEIFDDQFSVERPDGSNFTLKIRSTKLEDSAMYFCASSLGRNYGYTFGSGTRLTVV.

The chain uses TRBV7-9 and TRBJ2-7, with TRBD1 identical over 9 bases. CDR3 length equals 18 residues. Germline CDR1 and CDR2: SEHNR and FQNEAQ (reference sequence). V trimming: 6 bases; J trimming: 4 bases; junction bases outside the gene matches: 19. The chain's CDR3 is CASSWGQGTPPRSYEQYF. The DNA of the CDR3 is TGTGCCAGCAGTTGGGGACAGGGAACCCCCCCAAGGAGTTACGAGCAGTACTTC.

This clone was recorded only once. Written as DNA, the CDR3 is TGTGCCTTCCGGGACAGGGACTCTGGAAACACCATATATTTT. It yields the protein CAFRDRDSGNTIYF. V usage is TRBV6-5 and J usage is TRBJ1-3; TRBD1 matches 9 bases. CDR3 length: 14 residues. The V segment lost 11 bases and the J segment 0 bases; nucleotides outside the gene matches: 5. Per germline, CDR1 MNHEY and CDR2 SVGAGI.

The chain combines TRBV10-3 with TRBJ1-4, with unresolved D. The V end was cut by 7 bases, the J end by 5 bases, with 11 bases between. Germline V gene lookup returns CDR1 ENHRY and CDR2 SYGVKD. The CDR3 has 13 residues. CDR3 DNA sequence: TGTGCCATCACGGGTTCCCCAAATGAAAAACTGTTTTTT. This sequence encodes CAITGSPNEKLFF.